The sequence of this T cell receptor (beta chain) was determined in a study of T cell repertoires in cytomegalovirus infection. Overall study: It can be stated that public TCR beta signatures indicated CMV infection as well as a matching HLA type. Study-level findings and limits: HLA-C-restricted TCR beta clonotypes specific for CMV led the ex vivo response. Cumulative public TCR beta family frequency identified CMV carriers with the relevant HLA.

TCRdb re-called the reads with MiXCR, one entry per CDR3 protein. Found here are more than 650,000 distinct CDR3 sequences, under 40% of them singletons; the top ten hold roughly 2.9%. In the case of this clonotype: Its antigen is unidentified.

From germline, CDR1 is SGHTA and CDR2 FQGNSA. CDR3 length equals 11 residues. V was cut by 7 bases and J by 3 bases, with 7 bases left in between. This sequence originates from a human donor in good health (CMV status not recorded). Some clones in this sample may be carry-over from other donors' samples. Specimen: PBMCs. The chain combines TRBV7-2 with TRBJ2-7, with D uncertain. DNA of the CDR3: TGTGCCAGCATCTTGTACTACGAGCAGTACTTC. Translated: CASILYYEQYF.